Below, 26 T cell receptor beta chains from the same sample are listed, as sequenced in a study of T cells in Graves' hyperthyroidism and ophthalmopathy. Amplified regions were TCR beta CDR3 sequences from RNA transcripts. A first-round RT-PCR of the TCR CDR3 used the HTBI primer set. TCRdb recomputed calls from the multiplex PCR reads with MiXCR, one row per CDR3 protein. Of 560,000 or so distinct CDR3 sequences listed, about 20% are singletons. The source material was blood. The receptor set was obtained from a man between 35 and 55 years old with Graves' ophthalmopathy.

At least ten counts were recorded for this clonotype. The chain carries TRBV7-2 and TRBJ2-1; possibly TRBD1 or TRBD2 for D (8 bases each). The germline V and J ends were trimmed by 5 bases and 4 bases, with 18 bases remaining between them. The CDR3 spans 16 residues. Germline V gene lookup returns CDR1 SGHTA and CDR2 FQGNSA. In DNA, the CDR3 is TGTGCCAGCAGCCCGCAGGGGGCGGGGGGTTACAATGAGCAGTTCTTC. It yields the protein CASSPQGAGGYNEQFF. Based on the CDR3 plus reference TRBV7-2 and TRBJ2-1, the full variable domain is GAGVSQSPSNKVTEKGKDVELRCDPISGHTALYWYRQSLGQGLEFLIYFQGNSAPDKSGLPSDRFSAERTGGSVSTLTIQRTQQEDSAVYLCASSPQGAGGYNEQFFGPGTRLTVL.

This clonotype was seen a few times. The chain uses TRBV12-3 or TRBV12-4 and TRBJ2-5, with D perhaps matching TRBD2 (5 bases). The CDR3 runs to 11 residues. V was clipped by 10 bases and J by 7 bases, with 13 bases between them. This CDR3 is CAINHRGTQYF. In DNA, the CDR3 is TGTGCCATAAACCACCGGGGGACCCAGTACTTC.

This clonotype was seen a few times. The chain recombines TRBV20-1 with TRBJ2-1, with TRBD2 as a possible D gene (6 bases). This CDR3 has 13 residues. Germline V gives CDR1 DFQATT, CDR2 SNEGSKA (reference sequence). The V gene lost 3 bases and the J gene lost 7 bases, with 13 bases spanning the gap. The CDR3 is CSARAPGGNEQFF. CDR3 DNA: TGCAGTGCTAGGGCCCCTGGGGGGAATGAGCAGTTCTTC.

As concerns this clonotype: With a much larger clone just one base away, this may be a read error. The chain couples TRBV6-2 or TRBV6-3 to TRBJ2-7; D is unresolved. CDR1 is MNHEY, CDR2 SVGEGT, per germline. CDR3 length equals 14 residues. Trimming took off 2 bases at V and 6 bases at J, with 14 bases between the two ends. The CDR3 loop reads CASSYTPPRTEQYF. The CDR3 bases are TGTGCCAGCAGTTACACCCCACCCAGGACCGAGCAGTACTTC.

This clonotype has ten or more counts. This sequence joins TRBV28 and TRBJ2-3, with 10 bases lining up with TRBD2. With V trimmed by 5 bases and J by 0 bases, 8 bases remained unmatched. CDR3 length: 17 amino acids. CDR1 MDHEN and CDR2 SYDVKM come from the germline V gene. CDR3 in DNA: TGTGCCAGCAGTGCAGGGACTAGCGTTCTAAGCACAGATACGCAGTATTTT. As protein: CASSAGTSVLSTDTQYF.

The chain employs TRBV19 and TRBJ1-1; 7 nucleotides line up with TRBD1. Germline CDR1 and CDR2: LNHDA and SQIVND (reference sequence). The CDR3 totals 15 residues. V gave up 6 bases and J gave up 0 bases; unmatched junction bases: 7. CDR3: CASSPIDRVNTEAFF. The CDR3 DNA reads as TGTGCCAGTAGCCCCATAGACAGGGTGAACACTGAAGCTTTCTTT.

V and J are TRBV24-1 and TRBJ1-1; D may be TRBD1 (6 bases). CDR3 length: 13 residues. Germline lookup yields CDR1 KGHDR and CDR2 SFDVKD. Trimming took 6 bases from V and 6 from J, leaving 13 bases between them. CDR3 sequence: CATSSTGIPEAFF. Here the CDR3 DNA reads TGTGCCACCAGTTCTACAGGGATACCTGAAGCTTTCTTT.

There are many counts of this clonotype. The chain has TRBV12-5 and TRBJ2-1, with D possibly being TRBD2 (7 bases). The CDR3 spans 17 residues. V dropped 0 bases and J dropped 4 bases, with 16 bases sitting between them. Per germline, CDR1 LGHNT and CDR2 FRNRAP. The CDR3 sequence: CASGLVLGGGLYNEQFF. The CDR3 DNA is TGTGCTAGTGGTTTGGTATTAGGCGGGGGCCTATACAATGAGCAGTTCTTC.

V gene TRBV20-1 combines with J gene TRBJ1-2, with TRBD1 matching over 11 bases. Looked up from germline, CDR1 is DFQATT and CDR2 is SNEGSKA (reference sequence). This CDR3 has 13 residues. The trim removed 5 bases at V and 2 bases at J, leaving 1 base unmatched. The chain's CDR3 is CSARTGGNYGYTF. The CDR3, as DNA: TGCAGTGCTCGGACAGGGGGCAACTATGGCTACACCTTC.

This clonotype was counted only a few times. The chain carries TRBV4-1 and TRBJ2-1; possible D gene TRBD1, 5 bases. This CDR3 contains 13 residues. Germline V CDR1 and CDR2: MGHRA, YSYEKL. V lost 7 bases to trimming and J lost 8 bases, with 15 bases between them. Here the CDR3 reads CASTPKWGHEQFF. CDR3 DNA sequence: TGCGCCAGCACTCCTAAATGGGGCCATGAGCAGTTCTTC.

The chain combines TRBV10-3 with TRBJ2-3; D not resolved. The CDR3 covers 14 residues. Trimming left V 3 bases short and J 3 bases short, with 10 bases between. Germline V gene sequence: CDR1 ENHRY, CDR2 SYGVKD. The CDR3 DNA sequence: TGTGCCATCAGTGACTACCCGAGGACAGATACGCAGTATTTT. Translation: CAISDYPRTDTQYF.

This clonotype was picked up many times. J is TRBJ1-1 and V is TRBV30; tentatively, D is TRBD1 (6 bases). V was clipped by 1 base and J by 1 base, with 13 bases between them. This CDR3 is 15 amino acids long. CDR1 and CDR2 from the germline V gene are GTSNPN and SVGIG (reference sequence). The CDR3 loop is CAWSELGTKNTEAFF. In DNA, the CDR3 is TGTGCCTGGAGTGAGCTAGGGACAAAGAACACTGAAGCTTTCTTT.

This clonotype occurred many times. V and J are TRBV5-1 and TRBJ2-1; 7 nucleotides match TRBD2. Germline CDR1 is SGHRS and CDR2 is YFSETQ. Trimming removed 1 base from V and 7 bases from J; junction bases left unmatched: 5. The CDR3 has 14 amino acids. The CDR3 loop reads CASSLSGVRNEQFF. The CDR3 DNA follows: TGCGCCAGCAGCTTGAGCGGGGTCCGGAATGAGCAGTTCTTC.

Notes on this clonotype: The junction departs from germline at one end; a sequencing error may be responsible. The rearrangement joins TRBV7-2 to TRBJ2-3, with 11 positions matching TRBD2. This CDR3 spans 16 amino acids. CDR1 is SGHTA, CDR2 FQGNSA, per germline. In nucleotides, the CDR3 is TGTGCCAGCAGCCCCATAGCGGGGGGGGGCATGGATACGCTGTATTTT. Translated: CASSPIAGGGMDTLYF.

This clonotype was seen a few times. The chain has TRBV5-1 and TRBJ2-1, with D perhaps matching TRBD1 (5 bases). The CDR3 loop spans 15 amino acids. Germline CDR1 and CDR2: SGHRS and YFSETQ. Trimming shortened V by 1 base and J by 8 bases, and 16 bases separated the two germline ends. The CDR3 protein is CASSLFGRGIDEQFF. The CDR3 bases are TGCGCCAGCAGCTTGTTTGGTAGGGGTATTGATGAGCAGTTCTTC.

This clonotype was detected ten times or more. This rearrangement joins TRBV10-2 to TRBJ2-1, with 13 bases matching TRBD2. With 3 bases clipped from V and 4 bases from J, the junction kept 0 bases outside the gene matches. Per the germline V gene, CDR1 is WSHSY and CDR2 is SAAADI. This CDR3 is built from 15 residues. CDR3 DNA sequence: TGCGCCAGCAGTGAACTAGCGGGGGGGTACAATGAGCAGTTCTTC. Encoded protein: CASSELAGGYNEQFF.

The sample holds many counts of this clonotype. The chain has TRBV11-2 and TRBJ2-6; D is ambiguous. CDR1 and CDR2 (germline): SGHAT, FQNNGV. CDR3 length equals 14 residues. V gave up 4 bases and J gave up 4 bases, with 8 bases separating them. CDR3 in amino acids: CASSYFSGANVLTF. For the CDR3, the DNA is TGTGCCAGCAGCTACTTTTCCGGGGCCAACGTCCTGACTTTC.

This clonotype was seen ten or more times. CDR3 in amino acids: CASSASVNTGELFF. The CDR3 DNA reads TGTGCCAGCAGCGCTAGCGTGAACACCGGGGAGCTGTTTTTT. The chain joins TRBV7-2 to TRBJ2-2; D possibly corresponds to TRBD2 (6 bases). CDR3 length equals 14 residues. Germline V lookup: CDR1 SGHTA, CDR2 FQGNSA. Trimming removed 5 bases at V and 1 base at J, with 8 bases between.

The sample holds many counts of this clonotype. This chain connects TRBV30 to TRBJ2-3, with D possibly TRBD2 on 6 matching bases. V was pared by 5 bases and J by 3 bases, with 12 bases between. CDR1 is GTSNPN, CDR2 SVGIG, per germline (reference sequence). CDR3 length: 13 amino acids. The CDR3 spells CAWDPGLTDTQYF. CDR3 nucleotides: TGTGCCTGGGACCCGGGACTGACAGATACGCAGTATTTT. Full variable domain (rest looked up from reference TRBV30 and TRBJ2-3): SQTIHQWPATLVQPVGSPLSLECTVEGTSNPNLYWYRQAAGRGLQLLFYSVGIGQISSEVPQNLSASRPQDRQFILSSKKLLLSDSGFYLCAWDPGLTDTQYFGPGTRLTVL.

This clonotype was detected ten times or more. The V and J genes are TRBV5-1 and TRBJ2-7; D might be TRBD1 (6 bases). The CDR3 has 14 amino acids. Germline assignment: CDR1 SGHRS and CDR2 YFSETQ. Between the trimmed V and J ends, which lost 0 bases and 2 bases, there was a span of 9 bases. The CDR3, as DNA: TGCGCCAGCAGCTTGGGACAGGCCGCCTACGAGCAGTACTTC. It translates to CASSLGQAAYEQYF.

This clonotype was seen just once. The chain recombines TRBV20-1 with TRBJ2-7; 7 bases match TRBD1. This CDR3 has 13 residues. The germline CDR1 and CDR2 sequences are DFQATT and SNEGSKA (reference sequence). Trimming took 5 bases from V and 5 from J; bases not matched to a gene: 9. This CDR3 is CSAFDRVRHEQYF. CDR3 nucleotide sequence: TGCAGTGCTTTCGACAGGGTGAGGCACGAGCAGTACTTC.

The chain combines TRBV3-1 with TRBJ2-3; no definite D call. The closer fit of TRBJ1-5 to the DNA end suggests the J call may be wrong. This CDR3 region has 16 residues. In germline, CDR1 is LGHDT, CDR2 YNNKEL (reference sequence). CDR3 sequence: CASSQDLGPLGDTQHF. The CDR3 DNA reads TGTGCCAGCAGCCAAGATCTTGGGCCCTTGGGAGATACGCAGCATTTT.

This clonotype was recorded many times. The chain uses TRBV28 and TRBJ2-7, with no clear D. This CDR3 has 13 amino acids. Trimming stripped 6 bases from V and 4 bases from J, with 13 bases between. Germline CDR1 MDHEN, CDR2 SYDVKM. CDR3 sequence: CASRPPPSYEQYF. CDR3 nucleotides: TGTGCCAGCAGGCCCCCCCCTAGTTACGAGCAGTACTTC.

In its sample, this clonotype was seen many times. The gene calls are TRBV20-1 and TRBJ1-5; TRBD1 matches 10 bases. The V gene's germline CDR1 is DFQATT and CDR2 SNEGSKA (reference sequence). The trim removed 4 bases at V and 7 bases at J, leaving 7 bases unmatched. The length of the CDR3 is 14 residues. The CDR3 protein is CSATRDRGYQPQHF. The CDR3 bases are TGCAGTGCTACCCGGGACAGGGGATACCAGCCCCAGCATTTT.

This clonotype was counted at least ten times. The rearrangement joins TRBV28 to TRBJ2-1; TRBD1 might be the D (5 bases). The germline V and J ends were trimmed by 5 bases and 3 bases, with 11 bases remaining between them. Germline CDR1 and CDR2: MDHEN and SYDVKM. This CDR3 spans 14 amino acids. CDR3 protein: CASSLSQGYNEQFF. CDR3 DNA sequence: TGTGCCAGCAGTCTTTCCCAGGGCTACAATGAGCAGTTCTTC.

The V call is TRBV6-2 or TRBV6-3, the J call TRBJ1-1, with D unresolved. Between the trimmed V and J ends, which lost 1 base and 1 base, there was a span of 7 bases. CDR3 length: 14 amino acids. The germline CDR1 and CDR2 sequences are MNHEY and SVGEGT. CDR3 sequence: CASSYLAENTEAFF. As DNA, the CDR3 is TGTGCCAGCAGTTACTTAGCGGAGAACACTGAAGCTTTCTTT.